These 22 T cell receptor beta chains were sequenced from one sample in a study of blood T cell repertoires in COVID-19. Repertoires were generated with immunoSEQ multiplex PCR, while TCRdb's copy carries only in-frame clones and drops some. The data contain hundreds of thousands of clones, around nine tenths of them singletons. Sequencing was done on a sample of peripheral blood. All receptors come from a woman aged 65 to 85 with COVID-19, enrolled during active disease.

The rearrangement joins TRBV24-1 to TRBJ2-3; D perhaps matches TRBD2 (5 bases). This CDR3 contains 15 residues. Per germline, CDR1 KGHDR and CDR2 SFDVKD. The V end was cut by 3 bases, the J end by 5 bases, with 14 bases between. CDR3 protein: CATSDAEPGKDTQYF. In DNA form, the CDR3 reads TGTGCCACCAGTGATGCGGAGCCCGGGAAAGATACGCAGTATTTT.

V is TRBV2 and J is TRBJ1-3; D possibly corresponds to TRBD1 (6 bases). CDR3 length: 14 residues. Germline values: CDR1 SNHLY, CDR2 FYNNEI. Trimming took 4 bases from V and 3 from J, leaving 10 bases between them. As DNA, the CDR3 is TGTGCCAGCAGTGGGACAGAGGTTGGAAACACCATATATTTT. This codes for CASSGTEVGNTIYF.

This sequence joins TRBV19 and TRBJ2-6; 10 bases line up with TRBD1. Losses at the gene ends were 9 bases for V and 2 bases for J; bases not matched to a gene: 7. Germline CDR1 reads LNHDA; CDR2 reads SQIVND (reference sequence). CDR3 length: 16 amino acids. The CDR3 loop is CASRDRGITGANVLTF. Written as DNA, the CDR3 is TGTGCCAGCAGGGACAGGGGTATCACTGGGGCCAACGTCCTGACTTTC.

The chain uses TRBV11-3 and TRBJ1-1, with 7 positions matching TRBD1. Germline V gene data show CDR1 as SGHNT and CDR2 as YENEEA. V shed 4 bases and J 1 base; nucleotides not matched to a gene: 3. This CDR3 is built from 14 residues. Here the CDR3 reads CASSSRTGNTEAFF. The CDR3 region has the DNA TGTGCCAGCAGCTCCAGGACAGGGAACACTGAAGCTTTCTTT.

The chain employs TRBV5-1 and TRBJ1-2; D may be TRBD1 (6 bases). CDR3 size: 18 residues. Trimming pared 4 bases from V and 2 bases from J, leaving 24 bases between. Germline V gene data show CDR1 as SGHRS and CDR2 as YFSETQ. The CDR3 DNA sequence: TGCGCCAGCAGCCCCACGACCCCGGCAGGGGTGACCAACTATGGCTACACCTTC. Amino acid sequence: CASSPTTPAGVTNYGYTF.

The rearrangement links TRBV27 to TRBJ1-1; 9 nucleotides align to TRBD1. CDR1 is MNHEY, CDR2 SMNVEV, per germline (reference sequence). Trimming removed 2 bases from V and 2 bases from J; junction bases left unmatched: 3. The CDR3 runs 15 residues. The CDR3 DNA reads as TGTGCCAGCAGTTTAGGGACAGGGCTAAACACTGAAGCTTTCTTT. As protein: CASSLGTGLNTEAFF.

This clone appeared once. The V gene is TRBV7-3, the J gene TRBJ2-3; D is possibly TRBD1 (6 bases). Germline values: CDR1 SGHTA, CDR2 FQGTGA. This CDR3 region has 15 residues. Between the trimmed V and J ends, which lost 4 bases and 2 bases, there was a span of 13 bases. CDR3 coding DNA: TGTGCCAGCAGCTCAGGGGACACCACCACAGATACGCAGTATTTT. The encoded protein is CASSSGDTTTDTQYF.

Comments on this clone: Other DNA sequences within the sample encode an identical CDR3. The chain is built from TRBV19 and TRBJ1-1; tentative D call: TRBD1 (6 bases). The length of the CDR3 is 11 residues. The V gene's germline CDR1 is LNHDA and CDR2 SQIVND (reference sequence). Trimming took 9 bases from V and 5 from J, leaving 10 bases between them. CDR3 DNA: TGTGCCAGCTCAGGGGAAACTGAAGCTTTCTTT. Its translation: CASSGETEAFF.

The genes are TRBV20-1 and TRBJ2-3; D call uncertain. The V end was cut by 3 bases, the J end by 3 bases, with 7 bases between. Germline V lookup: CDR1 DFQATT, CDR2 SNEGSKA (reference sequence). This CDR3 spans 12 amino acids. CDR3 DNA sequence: TGCAGTGCTAGTCCCGGTACAGATACGCAGTATTTT. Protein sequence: CSASPGTDTQYF.

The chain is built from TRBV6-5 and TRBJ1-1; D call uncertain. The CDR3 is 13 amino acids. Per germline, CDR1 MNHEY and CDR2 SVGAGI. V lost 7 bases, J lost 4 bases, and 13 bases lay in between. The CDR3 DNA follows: TGTGCCAGCAAGGTGACCGGGTTCACTGAAGCTTTCTTT. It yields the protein CASKVTGFTEAFF.

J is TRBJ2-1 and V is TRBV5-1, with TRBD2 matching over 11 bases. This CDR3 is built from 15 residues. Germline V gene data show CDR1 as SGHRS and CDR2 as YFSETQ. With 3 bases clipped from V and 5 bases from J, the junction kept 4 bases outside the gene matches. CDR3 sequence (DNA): TGCGCCAGCAGCTCTAGCGGGGGGCCGAACAATGAGCAGTTCTTC. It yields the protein CASSSSGGPNNEQFF.

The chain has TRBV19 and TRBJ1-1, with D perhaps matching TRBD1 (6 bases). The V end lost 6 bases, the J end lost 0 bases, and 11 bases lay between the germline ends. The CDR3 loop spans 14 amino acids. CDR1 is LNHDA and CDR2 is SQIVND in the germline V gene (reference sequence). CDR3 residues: CASRHRALNTEAFF. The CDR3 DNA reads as TGTGCCAGTAGGCACAGGGCTCTGAACACTGAAGCTTTCTTT. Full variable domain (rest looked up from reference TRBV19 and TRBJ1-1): DGGITQSPKYLFRKEGQNVTLSCEQNLNHDAMYWYRQDPGQGLRLIYYSQIVNDFQKGDIAEGYSVSREKKESFPLTVTSAQKNPTAFYLCASRHRALNTEAFFGQGTRLTVV.

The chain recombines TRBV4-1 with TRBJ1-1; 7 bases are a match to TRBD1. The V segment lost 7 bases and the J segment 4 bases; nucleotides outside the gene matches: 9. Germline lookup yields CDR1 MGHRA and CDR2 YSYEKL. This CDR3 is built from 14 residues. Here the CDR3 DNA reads TGCGCCAGCAAACAGACAGGGAAGATCACTGAAGCTTTCTTT. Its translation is CASKQTGKITEAFF.

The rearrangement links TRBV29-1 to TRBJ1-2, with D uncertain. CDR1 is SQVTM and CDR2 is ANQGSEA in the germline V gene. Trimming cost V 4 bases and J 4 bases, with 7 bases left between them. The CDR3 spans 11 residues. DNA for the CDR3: TGCAGCGTTGTTATTAGCTATGGCTACACCTTC. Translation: CSVVISYGYTF. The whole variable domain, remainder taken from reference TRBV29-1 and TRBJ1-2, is SAVISQKPSRDICQRGTSLTIQCQVDSQVTMMFWYRQQPGQSLTLIATANQGSEATYESGFVIDKFPISRPNLTFSTLTVSNMSPEDSSIYLCSVVISYGYTFGSGTRLTVV.

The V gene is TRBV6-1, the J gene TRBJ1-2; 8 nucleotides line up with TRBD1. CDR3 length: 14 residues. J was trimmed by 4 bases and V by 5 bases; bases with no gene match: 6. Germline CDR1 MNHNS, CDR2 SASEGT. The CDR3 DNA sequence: TGTGCCAGCAGTACCGAGGGACAGGCCTATGGCTACACCTTC. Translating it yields CASSTEGQAYGYTF.

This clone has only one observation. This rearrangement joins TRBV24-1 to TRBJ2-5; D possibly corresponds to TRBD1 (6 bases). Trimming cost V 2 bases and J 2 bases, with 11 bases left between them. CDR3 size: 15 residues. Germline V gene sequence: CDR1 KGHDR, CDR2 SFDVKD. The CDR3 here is CATSDSGHSQETQYF. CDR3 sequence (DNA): TGTGCCACCAGTGATTCGGGACACTCTCAAGAGACCCAGTACTTC.

The CDR3 DNA sequence: TGTGCCAGCAGCCGAGAAGGGGGCAGGAACACCATATATTTT. Its translation: CASSREGGRNTIYF. V and J are TRBV7-8 and TRBJ1-3, with 7 positions matching TRBD1. The CDR3 totals 14 residues. CDR1 is SGHVS, CDR2 FQNEAQ, per germline. The trim removed 5 bases at V and 7 bases at J, leaving 8 bases unmatched.

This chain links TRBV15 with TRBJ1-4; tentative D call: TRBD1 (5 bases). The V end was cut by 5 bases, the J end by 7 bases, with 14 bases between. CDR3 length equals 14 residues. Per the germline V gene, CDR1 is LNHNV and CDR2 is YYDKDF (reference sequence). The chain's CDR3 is CATSPRDGSEKLFF. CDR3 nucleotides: TGTGCCACCAGCCCGCGGGACGGGAGTGAAAAACTGTTTTTT.

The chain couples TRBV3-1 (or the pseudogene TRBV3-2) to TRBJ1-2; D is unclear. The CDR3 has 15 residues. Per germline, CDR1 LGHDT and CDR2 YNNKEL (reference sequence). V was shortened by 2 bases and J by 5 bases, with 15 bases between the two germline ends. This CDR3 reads CASSQPSSGFYGYTF. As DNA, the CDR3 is TGTGCCAGCAGCCAACCAAGCTCGGGTTTTTATGGCTACACCTTC.

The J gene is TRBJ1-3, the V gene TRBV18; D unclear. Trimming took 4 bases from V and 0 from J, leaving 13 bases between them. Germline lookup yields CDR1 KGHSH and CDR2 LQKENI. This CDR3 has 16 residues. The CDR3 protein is CASSRASFSSGNTIYF. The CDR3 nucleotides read TGTGCCAGCTCACGCGCCTCGTTTAGCTCTGGAAACACCATATATTTT.

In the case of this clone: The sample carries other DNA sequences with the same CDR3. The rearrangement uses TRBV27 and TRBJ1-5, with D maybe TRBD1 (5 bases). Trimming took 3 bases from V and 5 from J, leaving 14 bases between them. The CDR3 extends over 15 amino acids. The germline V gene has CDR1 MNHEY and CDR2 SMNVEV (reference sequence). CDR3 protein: CASSFIRDRDQPQHF. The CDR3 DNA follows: TGTGCCAGCAGTTTTATCAGGGATAGAGATCAGCCCCAGCATTTT.

The CDR3 nucleotides read TGTGCCACCAGTGACCCCGCCGGGACAGGGTACCCCGGGGAGCTGTTTTTT. It is translated as CATSDPAGTGYPGELFF. V is TRBV24-1 and J is TRBJ2-2; 9 bases are shared with TRBD1. The germline gives CDR1 KGHDR, CDR2 SFDVKD. V lost 4 bases, J lost 6 bases, and 11 bases stayed unmatched. The length of the CDR3 is 17 residues.